What follows are 25 T cell receptor beta chains derived from one specimen sequenced in a study of glioma-infiltrating T cells after dendritic cell vaccination. Some clones are missing from TCRdb's copy, which holds only in-frame ones; the method was immunoSEQ multiplex PCR. This table holds approximately 92,000 clones, about 85% found once. Time point indicated: after dendritic cell vaccination, including at tumor progression/relapse. Sequencing was performed on blood, taken after dendritic cell vaccination. The receptors come from a human donor with glioblastoma.

This clone appeared once. The chain carries TRBV6-5 and TRBJ2-2; 10 nucleotides align to TRBD2. In germline, CDR1 is MNHEY, CDR2 SVGAGI. This CDR3 has 16 amino acids. The ends lost 4 bases at V and 5 bases at J; junction bases unmatched: 7. The CDR3 nucleotides read TGTGCCAGCAGTTCCCTAGCGGGGGCGCAGACCGGGGAGCTGTTTTTT. Translated: CASSSLAGAQTGELFF.

The rearrangement uses TRBV4-2 and TRBJ2-1, with D tentatively TRBD2 (5 bases). The CDR3 has 16 amino acids. The V gene's germline CDR1 is LGHNA and CDR2 YNFKEQ. The V end was cut by 1 base, the J end by 4 bases, with 14 bases between. CDR3 sequence (DNA): TGTGCCAGCAGCCAAGCAGTGGACTGGGAATACAATGAGCAGTTCTTC. Translated: CASSQAVDWEYNEQFF.

This chain joins TRBV2 and TRBJ2-1, with a tentative D call TRBD1 (5 bases). V lost 3 bases to trimming and J lost 10 bases, with 10 bases between them. Germline V CDR1 and CDR2: SNHLY, FYNNEI. This CDR3 region has 12 residues. CDR3 sequence (DNA): TGTGCCAGCAGTGAGACCAGGGTCGAGCAGTTCTTC. Its protein is CASSETRVEQFF.

The chain links TRBV21-1 to TRBJ2-7; the D call of TRBD1 is as the table states it, not checked on the DNA. TRBV21-1 constitutes a pseudogene. This CDR3 is built from 17 residues. The CDR3 sequence is CASSLQGEWGSSYEQYF. For the CDR3, the DNA is TGTGCCAGCAGCCTCCAGGGGGAGTGGGGGAGCTCCTACGAGCAGTACTTC.

The rearrangement uses TRBV27 and TRBJ2-7, with D maybe TRBD1 (6 bases). This CDR3 region has 12 residues. Trimming took off 8 bases at V and 5 bases at J, with 13 bases between the two ends. Germline CDR1 MNHEY, CDR2 SMNVEV (reference sequence). CDR3 protein: CASPGTTNEQYF. The CDR3 region has the DNA TGTGCCAGCCCCGGGACAACCAACGAGCAGTACTTC.

The chain couples TRBV5-6 to TRBJ2-1; 7 bases are a match to TRBD1. The CDR3 is 15 amino acids. Germline loops: CDR1 SGHDT, CDR2 YYEEEE. J gave up 5 bases and V 3 bases, and 8 bases lay outside the gene matches. In DNA form, the CDR3 reads TGTGCCAGCAGCTCGTGGCCCGGGACAGACAATGAGCAGTTCTTC. Residues: CASSSWPGTDNEQFF.

The CDR3 spells CAFHPTSSDTQYF. CDR3 sequence (DNA): TGTGCCTTCCACCCCACTAGTTCAGATACGCAGTATTTT. This chain links TRBV30 with TRBJ2-3, with D possibly matching TRBD2 (5 bases). Germline assignment: CDR1 GTSNPN and CDR2 SVGIG (reference sequence). The CDR3 loop spans 13 amino acids. The V end was cut by 7 bases, the J end by 4 bases, with 15 bases between. The variable domain in full, with the rest retrieved from reference TRBV30 and TRBJ2-3, is SQTIHQWPATLVQPVGSPLSLECTVEGTSNPNLYWYRQAAGRGLQLLFYSVGIGQISSEVPQNLSASRPQDRQFILSSKKLLLSDSGFYLCAFHPTSSDTQYFGPGTRLTVL.

About this clone itself: At the DNA level, this CDR3 is encoded by other sequences in the same sample as well. This chain connects TRBV27 to TRBJ2-1, with D maybe TRBD1 (7 bases). Deletions cut 6 bases from V and 3 bases from J, with 12 bases between. There are 14 residues in the CDR3. Germline CDR1 reads MNHEY; CDR2 reads SMNVEV (reference sequence). In DNA, the CDR3 is TGTGCCAGCAGGCGGGACAGCAACTACAATGAGCAGTTCTTC. It codes for CASRRDSNYNEQFF.

The chain combines TRBV4-2 with TRBJ2-7; possible D gene TRBD2, 6 bases. The CDR3 consists of 17 residues. The germline V gene encodes CDR1 LGHNA and CDR2 YNFKEQ. Trimming pared 1 base from V and 1 base from J, leaving 17 bases between. The CDR3 coding sequence is TGTGCCAGCAGCCAAGCCATTTCGACGGGAGCGTCCTACGAGCAGTACTTC. It specifies CASSQAISTGASYEQYF.

This clone came up a few times. In DNA form, the CDR3 reads TGTGCCAGCAGCGTAGGGACAGGGCTCCCTTATGGCTACACCTTC. Residues: CASSVGTGLPYGYTF. The chain joins TRBV9 to TRBJ1-2; 8 positions match TRBD1. Trimming at V came to 0 bases and at J to 5 bases, leaving 6 bases not matched to a gene. In germline, CDR1 is SGDLS, CDR2 YYNGEE. The CDR3 has 15 amino acids.

The genes are TRBV7-6 and TRBJ2-2; a possible D gene is TRBD1 (6 bases). This CDR3 is built from 15 residues. Germline-derived CDR1 and CDR2 are SGHVS and FNYEAQ. Trimming removed 5 bases at V and 0 bases at J, with 10 bases between. The CDR3 coding sequence is TGTGCCAGCAGCCCAGGGGTTACGAACACCGGGGAGCTGTTTTTT. It translates to CASSPGVTNTGELFF.

The chain combines TRBV19 with TRBJ2-5; TRBD1 agrees at 7 bases. Germline loops: CDR1 LNHDA, CDR2 SQIVND (reference sequence). The CDR3 consists of 15 residues. The junction had 8 bases not matched to a gene; V was cut back by 5 bases and J by 2 bases. The CDR3 here is CASSALKGAQETQYF. CDR3 nucleotides: TGTGCCAGTAGTGCCCTGAAGGGGGCTCAAGAGACCCAGTACTTC.

The chain links TRBV4-2 to TRBJ2-1, with 7 bases identical to TRBD2. With 0 bases clipped from V and 12 bases from J, the junction kept 8 bases outside the gene matches. Per germline, CDR1 LGHNA and CDR2 YNFKEQ. The CDR3 contains 14 residues. The CDR3 sequence is CASSQDPQRGGQFF. The DNA of the CDR3 is TGTGCCAGCAGCCAAGACCCCCAGCGGGGCGGGCAGTTCTTC.

The rearrangement joins TRBV5-6 to TRBJ1-3; D is unclear. V dropped 4 bases and J dropped 0 bases, with 8 bases sitting between them. The CDR3 spans 14 residues. The germline gives CDR1 SGHDT, CDR2 YYEEEE. The CDR3 sequence: CASSTVHSGNTIYF. Written as DNA, the CDR3 is TGTGCCAGCAGCACGGTCCACTCTGGAAACACCATATATTTT. The full variable domain, rest sourced from reference TRBV5-6 and TRBJ1-3, is DAGVTQSPTHLIKTRGQQVTLRCSPKSGHDTVSWYQQALGQGPQFIFQYYEEEERQRGNFPDRFSGHQFPNYSSELNVNALLLGDSALYLCASSTVHSGNTIYFGEGSWLTVV.

The chain employs TRBV7-2 and TRBJ2-1; D is possibly TRBD2 (5 bases). Germline CDR1 is SGHTA and CDR2 is FQGNSA. The V end was cut by 6 bases, the J end by 5 bases, with 23 bases between. This CDR3 is 17 amino acids long. The CDR3 bases are TGTGCCAGCAGAACCTCGATCGGACTGCCCGGACACAATGAGCAGTTCTTC. It is translated as CASRTSIGLPGHNEQFF.

The rearrangement uses TRBV15 and TRBJ2-1; TRBD2 is a possible D gene (5 bases). Germline V gives CDR1 LNHNV, CDR2 YYDKDF (reference sequence). Trimming took 6 bases from V and 3 from J, leaving 12 bases between them. The CDR3 sequence is 14 residues long. CDR3 DNA: TGTGCCACCAGGGCAATACGGGACTACAATGAGCAGTTCTTC. It encodes CATRAIRDYNEQFF.

The chain recombines TRBV5-6 with TRBJ2-7; a possible D gene is TRBD1 (5 bases). Germline CDR1 is SGHDT and CDR2 is YYEEEE. This CDR3 is 15 amino acids long. With 1 base removed from V and 4 bases from J, the gap between germline ends came to 15 bases. CDR3: CASSLIGARTYEQYF. For the CDR3, the DNA is TGTGCCAGCAGCTTGATAGGGGCCAGGACGTACGAGCAGTACTTC.

The chain is built from TRBV6-1 and TRBJ1-2; TRBD1 matches at 10 bases. CDR1 is MNHNS and CDR2 is SASEGT in the germline V gene. The V gene end was trimmed by 2 bases and the J gene end by 8 bases; junction bases not matched to a gene: 8. This CDR3 contains 15 residues. The CDR3 coding sequence is TGTGCCAGCAGTGAATCGGGACAGGGGTTTCAGGGCTACACCTTC. As protein: CASSESGQGFQGYTF.

The chain combines TRBV6-1 with TRBJ2-7; the D gene is possibly TRBD2 (6 bases). The CDR3 covers 12 residues. Germline CDR1 MNHNS, CDR2 SASEGT. Trimming cost V 3 bases and J 3 bases, with 6 bases left between them. CDR3 loop: CASSERGYEQYF. CDR3 nucleotide sequence: TGTGCCAGCAGTGAGCGGGGCTACGAGCAGTACTTC.

The J gene is TRBJ1-2, the V gene TRBV6-5; 9 bases fit TRBD1. Germline V gene lookup returns CDR1 MNHEY and CDR2 SVGAGI. There are 15 residues in the CDR3. V lost 5 bases and J lost 7; bases outside the gene matches: 11. The CDR3 bases are TGTGCCAGCAGTAACCCCGGTACAGGGGGCTCTGGCTACACCTTC. It translates to CASSNPGTGGSGYTF.

This clone was observed a handful of times. The CDR3 DNA reads as TGTGCCAGTAGCGGGGACAGCCCTTTCGGAAAACTGTTTTTT. It is translated as CASSGDSPFGKLFF. J is TRBJ1-4 and V is TRBV19; 7 bases are a match to TRBD1. Germline V gene lookup returns CDR1 LNHDA and CDR2 SQIVND (reference sequence). The CDR3 has 14 residues. Trimming removed 6 bases from V and 10 bases from J; junction bases left unmatched: 11.

This sequence joins TRBV19 and TRBJ1-2; a weak D match, TRBD1 (6 bases). This CDR3 has 13 amino acids. The V end was cut by 7 bases, the J end by 6 bases, with 15 bases between. The germline gives CDR1 LNHDA, CDR2 SQIVND (reference sequence). The CDR3 spells CASTPRDKDGYTF. The CDR3 DNA sequence: TGTGCCAGTACCCCCCGGGACAAGGATGGCTACACCTTC.

This chain uses TRBV5-1 with TRBJ2-2, with TRBD1 matching over 7 bases. CDR1 SGHRS and CDR2 YFSETQ come from the germline V gene. Unmatched junction bases numbered 5, after V lost 4 bases and J lost 2 bases. The CDR3 length is 15 residues. The DNA of the CDR3 is TGCGCCAGCAGCCCATGGGACAGTAACACCGGGGAGCTGTTTTTT. Encoded protein: CASSPWDSNTGELFF.

This chain uses TRBV9 with TRBJ2-1; D unresolved. The CDR3 consists of 18 residues. Germline CDR1 is SGDLS and CDR2 is YYNGEE. Trimming removed 0 bases from V and 0 bases from J, with 16 bases in between. Here the CDR3 reads CASSVAPPRLGSYNEQFF. CDR3 DNA: TGTGCCAGCAGCGTAGCCCCCCCTCGGCTAGGCTCCTACAATGAGCAGTTCTTC.

The rearrangement uses TRBV6-1 and TRBJ2-7; 8 bases align to TRBD1. Trimming cost V 10 bases and J 4 bases; bases outside gene matches: 15. Germline V gene data show CDR1 as MNHNS and CDR2 as SASEGT. This CDR3 has 15 residues. The CDR3 sequence is CATRPRQGLTYEQYF. CDR3 DNA sequence: TGTGCCACCCGCCCTCGACAGGGGTTGACGTACGAGCAGTACTTC.